This is a list of T cell receptor beta chains from one sample in a study of T cell changes during pregnancy in multiple sclerosis. The data were produced by immunoSEQ multiplex PCR, yet TCRdb's version contains in-frame clones alone and is incomplete. The sample has roughly 75,000 clones, 89% seen once; the top ten hold around 1.8%. The material was peripheral blood, obtained before pregnancy. The receptors originated from a female donor with multiple sclerosis, enrolled in a pregnancy study. CDR3s include the opening cysteine and the closing phenylalanine or tryptophan. The order of the fields is J gene, V gene, clone size, D gene, CDR3 protein, CDR3 DNA. D genes are given only for firm matches. Clone size is shown for a subset of rows, as once, few, many or a class of expanded clone.

TRBJ2-3 TRBV7-2 NA NA CASSFGTVPRADTQYF TGTGCCAGCAGCTTTGGGACTGTACCCCGGGCAGATACGCAGTATTTT
TRBJ2-2 TRBV5-1 NA NA CASSLASGRVRTGELFF TGCGCCAGCAGCTTGGCTTCGGGTCGGGTTAGGACCGGGGAGCTGTTTTTT
TRBJ1-2 TRBV2 NA NA CASRGGNPPRVYGYTF TGTGCCAGCAGGGGGGGGAACCCCCCACGGGTCTATGGCTACACCTTC
TRBJ2-1 TRBV30 NA TRBD2 CAWKGTSGGQKSYNEQFF TGTGCCTGGAAAGGGACTAGCGGGGGGCAGAAATCCTACAATGAGCAGTTCTTC
TRBJ1-3 TRBV15 NA TRBD1 CATSRDRGQGNTIYF TGTGCCACCAGCAGGGACAGGGGGCAAGGAAACACCATATATTTT
TRBJ2-5 TRBV5-1 NA TRBD2 CASSQDGEGTQYF TGCGCCAGCAGCCAGGACGGGGAGGGGACCCAGTACTTC
TRBJ1-3 TRBV7-9 NA NA CASSPFASSGNTIYF TGTGCCAGCAGCCCCTTCGCCAGCTCTGGAAACACCATATATTTT
TRBJ2-3 TRBV18 NA TRBD2 CASSPPGGDTQYF TGTGCCAGCTCACCACCGGGAGGGGATACGCAGTATTTT
TRBJ2-7 TRBV27 NA TRBD1 CASSSPDRAEQYF TGTGCCAGCAGTTCACCCGACAGGGCCGAGCAGTACTTC
TRBJ2-1 TRBV5-4 once TRBD2 CASSLVAGGRNEQFF TGTGCCAGCAGCTTGGTAGCGGGGGGGCGGAATGAGCAGTTCTTC
TRBJ1-1 TRBV5-4 few NA CASSLQEVGTEAFF TGTGCCAGCAGCTTGCAGGAGGTAGGCACTGAAGCTTTCTTT
TRBJ2-2 TRBV30 NA NA CAWNEPGVTGELFF TGTGCCTGGAACGAGCCGGGGGTGACCGGGGAGCTGTTTTTT
TRBJ1-5 TRBV6-1 NA TRBD1 CASSEGQGGWPQHF TGTGCCAGCAGTGAGGGACAGGGAGGTTGGCCCCAGCATTTT
TRBJ1-4 TRBV7-6 NA TRBD1 CASSSRQGLGGEKLFF TGTGCCAGCAGCTCACGACAGGGATTGGGTGGTGAAAAACTGTTTTTT
TRBJ1-6 TRBV30 once NA CAWRKPRGSYNSPLHF TGTGCCTGGAGGAAGCCTAGGGGCTCCTATAATTCACCCCTCCACTTT
TRBJ2-1 TRBV12-5 NA NA CASAHYNEQFF TGTGCTAGTGCCCACTACAATGAGCAGTTCTTC
TRBJ1-3 TRBV28 NA NA CASSLGRWRVAGNTIYF TGTGCCAGCAGTTTGGGACGATGGAGGGTAGCTGGAAACACCATATATTTT
TRBJ2-7 TRBV18 NA NA CASSPPSSYEQYF TGTGCCAGCTCACCCCCGAGCTCCTACGAGCAGTACTTC
TRBJ1-1 TRBV6-5 NA NA CASSYVDSNTEAFF TGTGCCAGCAGTTACGTCGACTCTAACACTGAAGCTTTCTTT
TRBJ1-2 TRBV5-1 NA TRBD1 CASSLDRGQEWGYTF TGCGCCAGCAGCTTGGACAGGGGGCAAGAGTGGGGCTACACCTTC
TRBJ2-7 TRBV4-3 NA NA CASSQVIQGRQYEQYF TGCGCCAGCAGCCAAGTCATACAGGGTCGCCAATACGAGCAGTACTTC
TRBJ2-3 TRBV27 NA TRBD2 CASTSGGLDTQYF TGTGCCAGCACTAGCGGGGGTCTAGATACGCAGTATTTT
TRBJ2-1 TRBV5-1 NA TRBD1 CASSLGTGPAYEQFF TGCGCCAGCAGCTTGGGGACAGGACCGGCTTATGAGCAGTTCTTC
TRBJ2-3 TRBV11-3 NA NA CASSLDLTDTQYF TGTGCCAGCAGCTTAGATCTAACAGATACGCAGTATTTT
TRBJ2-3 TRBV6-1 NA TRBD2 CASSEAPWTSGRTDTQYF TGTGCCAGCAGTGAAGCACCCTGGACTAGCGGGCGCACAGATACGCAGTATTTT
TRBJ2-7 TRBV19 NA TRBD1 CASSITGTGLAYEQYF TGTGCCAGTAGTATAACTGGGACAGGGTTAGCCTACGAGCAGTACTTC
TRBJ1-1 TRBV2 once NA CASSDLGAMNTEAFF TGTGCCAGCAGTGACCTAGGGGCCATGAACACTGAAGCTTTCTTT
TRBJ2-3 TRBV4-3 NA TRBD2 CASSQSSGGQVDTQYF TGCGCCAGCAGCCAATCTAGCGGGGGGCAAGTAGATACGCAGTATTTT